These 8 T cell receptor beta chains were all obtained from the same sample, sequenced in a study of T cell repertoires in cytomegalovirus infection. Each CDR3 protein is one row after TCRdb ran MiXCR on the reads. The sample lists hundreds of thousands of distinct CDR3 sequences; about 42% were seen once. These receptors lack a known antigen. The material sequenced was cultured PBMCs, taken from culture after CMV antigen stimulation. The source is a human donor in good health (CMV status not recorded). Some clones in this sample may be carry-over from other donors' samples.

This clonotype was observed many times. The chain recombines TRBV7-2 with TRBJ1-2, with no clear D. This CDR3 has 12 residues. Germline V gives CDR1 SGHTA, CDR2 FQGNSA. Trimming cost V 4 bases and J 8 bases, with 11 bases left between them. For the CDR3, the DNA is TGTGCCAGCAGCTCAAAGTCGGGGGGCTACACCTTC. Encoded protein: CASSSKSGGYTF.

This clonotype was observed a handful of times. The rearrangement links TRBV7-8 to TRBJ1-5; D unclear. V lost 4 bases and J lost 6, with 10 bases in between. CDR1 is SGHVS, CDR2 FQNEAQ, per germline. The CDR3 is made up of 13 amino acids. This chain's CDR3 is CASSSTSGQPQHF. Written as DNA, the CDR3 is TGTGCCAGCAGCTCAACCTCCGGTCAGCCCCAGCATTTT.

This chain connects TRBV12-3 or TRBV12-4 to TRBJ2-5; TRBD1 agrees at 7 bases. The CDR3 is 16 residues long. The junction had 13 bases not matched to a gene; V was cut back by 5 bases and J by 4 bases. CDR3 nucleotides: TGTGCCAGCAGTCCCCGACAGGGCAGAGGCCTAGAGACCCAGTACTTC. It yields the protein CASSPRQGRGLETQYF.

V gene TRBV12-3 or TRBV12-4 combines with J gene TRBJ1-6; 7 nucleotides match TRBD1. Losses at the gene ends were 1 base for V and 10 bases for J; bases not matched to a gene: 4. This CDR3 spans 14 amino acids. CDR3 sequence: CASSLGRGNSPLHF. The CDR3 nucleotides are TGTGCCAGCAGTTTAGGCAGGGGGAACTCACCCCTCCACTTT.

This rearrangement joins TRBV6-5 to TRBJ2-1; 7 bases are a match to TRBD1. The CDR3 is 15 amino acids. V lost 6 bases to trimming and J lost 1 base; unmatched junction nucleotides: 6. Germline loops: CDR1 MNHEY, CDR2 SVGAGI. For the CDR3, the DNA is TGTGCCAGCAGACGACAGGGCCTGTCCTACAATGAGCAGTTCTTC. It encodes CASRRQGLSYNEQFF.

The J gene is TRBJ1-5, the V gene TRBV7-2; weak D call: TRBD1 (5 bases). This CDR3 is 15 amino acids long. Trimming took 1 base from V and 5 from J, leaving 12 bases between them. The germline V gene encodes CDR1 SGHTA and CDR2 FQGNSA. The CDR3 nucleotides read TGTGCCAGCAGCTTAGGGGTGCGGGGGGATCAGCCCCAGCATTTT. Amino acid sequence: CASSLGVRGDQPQHF.

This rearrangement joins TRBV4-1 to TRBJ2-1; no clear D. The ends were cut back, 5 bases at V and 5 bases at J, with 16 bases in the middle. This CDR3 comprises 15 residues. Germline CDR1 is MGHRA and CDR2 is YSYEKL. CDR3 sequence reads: CASSSNLLNNNEQFF. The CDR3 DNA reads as TGCGCCAGCAGCTCAAACCTCCTCAATAACAATGAGCAGTTCTTC.

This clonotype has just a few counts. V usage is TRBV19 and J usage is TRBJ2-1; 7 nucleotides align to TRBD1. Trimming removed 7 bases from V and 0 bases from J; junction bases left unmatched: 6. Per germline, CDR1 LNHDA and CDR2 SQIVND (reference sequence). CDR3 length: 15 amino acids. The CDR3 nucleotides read TGTGCCAGTACGCTACCAGGGGGCTCCTACAATGAGCAGTTCTTC. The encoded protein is CASTLPGGSYNEQFF.